These T cell receptor beta chains were read from a single sample in a study of T cell repertoires in cytomegalovirus infection. Via MiXCR, TCRdb re-called the reads, giving one row per CDR3 protein. The sample lists around 340,000 distinct CDR3 sequences; 25% to 35% were seen once. No antigen has been identified for these receptors. Sequenced here: cultured PBMCs, sampled from culture after CMV antigen stimulation. The source is a human donor in good health (CMV status not recorded). Some clones in this sample may be carry-over from other donors' samples. Each CDR3 is given with its conserved first and last residue. Each record gives: J gene, V gene, D gene, clone size, CDR3 protein, CDR3 DNA. A D gene is named only where the DNA matches it firmly. The size of a clone is reported for some rows only, either as once, few or many, or as a class for expanded clones.

TRBJ2-7 | TRBV7-2 | - | - | CASSLAADSYEQYF | TGTGCCAGCAGCTTAGCAGCAGACTCCTACGAGCAGTACTTC
TRBJ2-1 | TRBV12-3/TRBV12-4 | - | - | CASSSPQGPKDNEQFF | TGTGCCAGCAGTTCTCCCCAGGGCCCGAAAGACAATGAGCAGTTCTTC
TRBJ1-3 | TRBV5-1 | TRBD1 | - | CASSSGTDVGNTIYF | TGCGCCAGCAGCTCCGGGACAGACGTTGGAAACACCATATATTTT
TRBJ1-1 | TRBV7-8 | - | few | CASSFQTGLNTEAFF | TGTGCCAGCAGCTTCCAAACAGGGCTTAACACTGAAGCTTTCTTT
TRBJ2-7 | TRBV27 | - | few | CASSLLAVGPTYEQYF | TGTGCCAGCAGTTTATTGGCAGTCGGTCCCACCTACGAGCAGTACTTC
TRBJ1-2 | TRBV6-5 | - | medium-sized | CASSYSARQGNYGYTF | TGTGCCAGCAGTTACTCGGCCCGTCAGGGAAACTATGGCTACACCTTC
TRBJ1-4 | TRBV7-8 | - | - | CASSPREQVNEKLFF | TGTGCCAGCAGCCCAAGGGAACAGGTGAATGAAAAACTGTTTTTT
TRBJ2-1 | TRBV6-1 | - | few | CASSFTGGAYNEQFF | TGTGCCAGCAGTTTTACAGGGGGGGCCTACAATGAGCAGTTCTTC
TRBJ2-2 | TRBV7-9 | TRBD2 | few | CARGLLQGTGELFF | TGTGCCAGGGGACTACTTCAAGGCACCGGGGAGCTGTTTTTT
TRBJ2-2 | TRBV11-1 | - | once | CASRQALNTGELFF | TGTGCCAGCAGGCAGGCTCTGAACACCGGGGAGCTGTTTTTT
TRBJ1-5 | TRBV6-1 | TRBD1 | few | CASSTGQGGRQPQHF | TGTGCCAGCAGCACCGGACAGGGGGGACGTCAGCCCCAGCATTTT
TRBJ1-1 | TRBV20-1 | - | - | CSARETGFRPEAFF | TGCAGTGCTCGGGAAACAGGGTTCCGCCCTGAAGCTTTCTTT
TRBJ2-7 | TRBV7-9 | - | few | CASSLGLPRRVYF | TGTGCCAGCAGCTTAGGGCTGCCCAGGAGGGTGTACTTC
TRBJ1-2 | TRBV29-1 | TRBD1 | - | CSVADRGAYGYTF | TGCAGCGTCGCTGACAGGGGTGCCTATGGCTACACCTTC
TRBJ2-1 | TRBV20-1 | TRBD2 | - | CSARITHAGGRYNEQFF | TGCAGTGCTAGGATAACCCATGCGGGAGGCCGCTACAATGAGCAGTTCTTC
TRBJ2-7 | TRBV4-2 | TRBD2 | - | CASSQDIGLAGHEQYF | TGTGCCAGCAGCCAAGATATAGGACTAGCGGGCCACGAGCAGTACTTC
TRBJ2-5 | TRBV19 | TRBD2 | - | CASSTPGLAQETQYF | TGTGCCAGTAGTACCCCGGGACTAGCCCAAGAGACCCAGTACTTC
TRBJ1-1 | TRBV7-9 | TRBD1 | - | CASSLGDRDNPFF | TGTGCCAGCAGCTTAGGGGACAGGGATAACCCTTTCTTT
TRBJ2-3 | TRBV7-6 | TRBD1 | - | CASSFGDRGKLDTQYF | TGTGCCAGCAGCTTCGGGGACAGGGGGAAGTTGGATACGCAGTATTTT
TRBJ2-7 | TRBV5-6 | - | few | CASSFGVSYEQYF | TGTGCCAGCAGCTTCGGAGTCTCCTACGAGCAGTACTTC
TRBJ2-1 | TRBV28 | TRBD2 | - | CASRRRTSGRAVYNEQFF | TGTGCCAGCAGACGCCGGACTAGCGGGAGGGCCGTCTACAATGAGCAGTTCTTC
TRBJ2-3 | TRBV4-1 | TRBD2 | few | CASSQVHGGARKTDTQYF | TGTGCCAGCAGCCAAGTACACGGGGGGGCGAGAAAGACAGATACGCAGTATTTT
TRBJ1-1 | TRBV19 | TRBD1 | - | CASSGTGAEAFF | TGTGCCAGTAGCGGGACAGGGGCAGAAGCTTTCTTT
TRBJ1-2 | TRBV12-3/TRBV12-4 | - | - | CASSLGPADYGYTF | TGTGCCAGCAGTTTGGGCCCCGCCGACTATGGCTACACCTTC
TRBJ1-1 | TRBV3-1 | TRBD1 | - | CASSQMRTGRNTEAFF | TGTGCCAGCAGCCAAATGAGGACAGGGAGGAACACTGAAGCTTTCTTT
TRBJ1-1 | TRBV5-3 | TRBD1 | - | CASSLGGTAVEAFF | TGTGCCAGCAGCTTGGGCGGGACAGCCGTTGAAGCTTTCTTT
TRBJ2-1 | TRBV5-1 | TRBD2 | once | CASSFTNLLAGSYNEQFF | TGCGCCAGCAGCTTCACCAATTTACTAGCGGGGTCCTACAATGAGCAGTTCTTC
TRBJ2-3 | TRBV6-4 | TRBD2 | many | CASSALAGGGDTQYF | TGTGCCAGCAGTGCTTTAGCGGGAGGAGGAGATACGCAGTATTTT
TRBJ2-5 | TRBV6-1 | TRBD2 | - | CAIKSGGARETQYF | TGTGCCATCAAGAGCGGGGGGGCCAGGGAGACCCAGTACTTC
TRBJ2-1 | TRBV19 | TRBD2 | - | CASTRTSGSRSYNEQFF | TGTGCCAGTACCAGGACTAGCGGGAGTCGGTCCTACAATGAGCAGTTCTTC
TRBJ2-2 | TRBV7-3 | - | - | CASSLTGSRQPNTGELFF | TGTGCCAGCAGCTTAACCGGCAGCCGACAGCCGAACACCGGGGAGCTGTTTTTT
TRBJ1-2 | TRBV19 | - | - | CASSTIFDDYGYTF | TGTGCCAGTAGTACCATTTTCGATGATTATGGCTACACCTTC
TRBJ2-3 | TRBV20-1 | TRBD2 | - | CSARELAGHYSTDTQYF | TGCAGTGCTAGAGAACTAGCGGGGCACTATTCCACAGATACGCAGTATTTT
TRBJ2-2 | TRBV2 | - | - | CAGRVTGELFF | TGTGCCGGCAGGGTCACCGGGGAGCTGTTTTTT
TRBJ1-3 | TRBV19 | - | few | CATNSFRRTPSSGNTIYF | TGTGCCACCAACAGCTTCAGGAGGACCCCGAGCTCTGGAAACACCATATATTTT
TRBJ1-4 | TRBV6-1 | TRBD1 | few | CASSDVTGATNEKLFF | TGTGCCAGCAGTGATGTTACAGGGGCGACTAATGAAAAACTGTTTTTT